Listed here are 10 T cell receptor beta chains from one sample, sequenced in a study of blood T cell repertoires in COVID-19. Sequencing was performed with immunoSEQ multiplex PCR; in TCRdb, only in-frame clones are kept and a portion is missing. The data contain more than 50,000 clones, roughly 77% of them singletons. Sequenced material: peripheral blood. Receptors were obtained from a human donor in a cohort sampled during active COVID-19.

The gene calls are TRBV2 and TRBJ2-3, with TRBD2 matching 10 bases. Per the germline V gene, CDR1 is SNHLY and CDR2 is FYNNEI. The CDR3 spans 15 residues. V was pared by 10 bases and J by 4 bases, with 11 bases of the junction left unmatched. CDR3 coding DNA: TGTGCCACCTACCCCGGGACTAGCGTACCAGATACGCAGTATTTT. Amino acid sequence: CATYPGTSVPDTQYF. Full variable domain (missing parts from reference TRBV2 and TRBJ2-3): EPEVTQTPSHQVTQMGQEVILRCVPISNHLYFYWYRQILGQKVEFLVSFYNNEISEKSEIFDDQFSVERPDGSNFTLKIRSTKLEDSAMYFCATYPGTSVPDTQYFGPGTRLTVL.

This clone has only a few counts. The J gene is TRBJ2-5, the V gene TRBV5-1; D unresolved. Germline lookup yields CDR1 SGHRS and CDR2 YFSETQ. The CDR3 covers 14 residues. With 3 bases removed from V and 2 bases from J, the gap between germline ends came to 11 bases. CDR3 nucleotides: TGCGCCAGCAGCTCCCCCAACAGTCAAGAGACCCAGTACTTC. Its translation is CASSSPNSQETQYF.

CDR3 DNA sequence: TGCGCCAGCAGCTTGCTGACTGGTTCCGGCGAGCAGTACTTC. Amino acid sequence: CASSLLTGSGEQYF. V usage is TRBV5-1 and J usage is TRBJ2-7; no reliable D call. The V end was cut by 1 base, the J end by 6 bases, with 14 bases between. Germline V gene data show CDR1 as SGHRS and CDR2 as YFSETQ. The CDR3 has 14 amino acids.

Only a few counts were recorded for this clone. The chain recombines TRBV6-1 with TRBJ2-5; the D is unclear. Germline CDR1 is MNHNS and CDR2 is SASEGT. This CDR3 spans 13 amino acids. The ends were cut back, 1 base at V and 5 bases at J, with 8 bases in the middle. CDR3 protein: CASSEEFRETQYF. CDR3 DNA sequence: TGTGCCAGCAGTGAAGAGTTTCGGGAGACCCAGTACTTC.

This clone was detected only once. The chain has TRBV6-5 and TRBJ1-4; no clear D. V lost 6 bases, J lost 5 bases, and 16 bases lay in between. CDR1 MNHEY and CDR2 SVGAGI come from the germline V gene. There are 15 residues in the CDR3. The CDR3 loop reads CASSPGSGRNEKLFF. In nucleotides, the CDR3 is TGTGCCAGCAGCCCCGGCTCAGGAAGGAATGAAAAACTGTTTTTT.

V usage is TRBV28 and J usage is TRBJ2-7, with TRBD2 matching 7 bases. J gave up 2 bases and V 2 bases, and 3 bases lay outside the gene matches. Germline V gene sequence: CDR1 MDHEN, CDR2 SYDVKM. CDR3 length equals 14 residues. The CDR3 bases are TGTGCCAGCAGTTTAAGGGGACTAACCTACGAGCAGTACTTC. Amino acids: CASSLRGLTYEQYF.

The J gene is TRBJ2-3, the V gene TRBV7-2; 13 nucleotides line up with TRBD2. The CDR3 is made up of 17 amino acids. V lost 6 bases to trimming and J lost 3 bases; unmatched junction nucleotides: 9. The germline V gene encodes CDR1 SGHTA and CDR2 FQGNSA. The DNA for the CDR3 is TGTGCCAGCAGTCGCAGGACTAGCGGGAGAAGGACAGATACGCAGTATTTT. Residues: CASSRRTSGRRTDTQYF.

This clone was detected only a few times. The CDR3 loop reads CASSNLQGYEQYF. In DNA form, the CDR3 reads TGTGCCAGCAGCAATTTACAGGGCTACGAGCAGTACTTC. V gene TRBV7-9 combines with J gene TRBJ2-7, with D tentatively TRBD1 (6 bases). V lost 5 bases to trimming and J lost 3 bases, with 11 bases between them. Germline V CDR1 and CDR2: SEHNR, FQNEAQ (reference sequence). This CDR3 spans 13 amino acids.

The chain couples TRBV6-6 to TRBJ2-7; 8 bases agree with TRBD1. The ends lost 0 bases at V and 0 bases at J; junction bases unmatched: 1. The germline V gene has CDR1 MNHNY and CDR2 SVGAGI (reference sequence). The CDR3 runs 15 residues. The CDR3 loop is CASSYSGTGSYEQYF. CDR3 DNA: TGTGCCAGCAGTTACTCCGGGACAGGCTCCTACGAGCAGTACTTC.

In its sample, this clone was seen a few times. The genes are TRBV19 and TRBJ2-3, with 12 bases that match TRBD2. V was clipped by 5 bases and J by 4 bases; unmatched bases: 7. CDR3 length: 16 residues. Germline-derived CDR1 and CDR2 are LNHDA and SQIVND (reference sequence). This CDR3 reads CASSSRTSGIPDTQYF. The CDR3 DNA is TGTGCCAGTAGTTCACGGACTAGCGGGATACCAGATACGCAGTATTTT.